This paragraph covers one TCR beta chain sequence. The antigen remains undetermined. The data are from a study of post-analysis software for immune sequencing data. The study's findings and limits: A few TRBV segments occurring more often in patients than controls included TRBV5-6, TRBV5-1 and TRBV20-1.

Per the germline V gene, CDR1 is LNHNV and CDR2 is YYDKDF (reference sequence). This CDR3 has 12 amino acids. TCR beta libraries were prepared from cDNA with unique molecular identifiers. Each CDR3 protein gets one entry after TCRdb re-called the PCR reads with MiXCR. The profile shows roughly 400,000 distinct CDR3 sequences, approximately 42% of them singletons. Input material: blood. The receptor comes from a girl aged 2 to 9 with multiple sclerosis. V is TRBV15 and J is TRBJ2-7; no definite D call. The J call may be mistaken, given a closer DNA end match to TRBJ2-5. The CDR3 coding sequence is TGTGCCACCAGCAACCCCCCCCGGACCCAGTACTTC. Translation: CATSNPPRTQYF.